This TCR beta chain came from a study of blood T cell repertoires in COVID-19. In the study's own analysis: Reference gene primers were amplified, and this amplification served to estimate nucleated cell counts. TCRdb's copy holds only in-frame clones and misses some; the assay was immunoSEQ multiplex PCR. The V and J calls and clone size come from that table; D and trimming were worked out from the DNA. The repertoire holds 70,000 or so clones, with about nine tenths as singletons. Germline CDR1 reads LNHDA; CDR2 reads SQIVND (reference sequence). This CDR3 is built from 12 residues. The V end lost 5 bases, the J end lost 4 bases, and 8 bases lay between the germline ends. Of note for this clone: Other DNA sequences of this sample code for an identical CDR3.

The chain carries TRBV19 and TRBJ1-2; D call uncertain. The receptor's source is a woman of 80 years or more with active or convalescent COVID-19. What was sequenced was peripheral blood. The CDR3 loop is CASSAGGYGYTF. The CDR3 DNA reads as TGTGCCAGTAGTGCGGGAGGCTATGGCTACACCTTC.